This T cell receptor (beta chain) was recovered during a study of T-cell memory formation after mild COVID-19. Study-wide results and limits: Pre-infection memory contained some responding clones, which suggested that cross-reactive memory had joined.

V was trimmed by 3 bases and J by 3 bases, leaving 8 bases between them. The CDR3 extends over 13 amino acids. CDR1 SGHVS and CDR2 FQNEAQ come from the germline V gene. After 5'RACE with constant-segment primers, TCR alpha and TCR beta cDNA libraries carrying sample barcodes and UMIs were obtained. TCRdb fed the 5' RACE reads into MiXCR, producing one record per CDR3 protein. The sample lists around 390,000 distinct CDR3 sequences, about 17% occurring once. This clonotype was found a few times. Antigen unknown. This chain links TRBV7-8 with TRBJ2-5; D unresolved. Specimen: PBMCs or a T cell subset sorted from them (not recorded which). This sequence was found in a man younger than 35 who had mild COVID-19 (a few samples of this study predate the infection). Cell type and time point are not known. The DNA of the CDR3 is TGTGCCAGCAGCTTTGGGGATGAAGAGACCCAGTACTTC. Protein sequence: CASSFGDEETQYF.